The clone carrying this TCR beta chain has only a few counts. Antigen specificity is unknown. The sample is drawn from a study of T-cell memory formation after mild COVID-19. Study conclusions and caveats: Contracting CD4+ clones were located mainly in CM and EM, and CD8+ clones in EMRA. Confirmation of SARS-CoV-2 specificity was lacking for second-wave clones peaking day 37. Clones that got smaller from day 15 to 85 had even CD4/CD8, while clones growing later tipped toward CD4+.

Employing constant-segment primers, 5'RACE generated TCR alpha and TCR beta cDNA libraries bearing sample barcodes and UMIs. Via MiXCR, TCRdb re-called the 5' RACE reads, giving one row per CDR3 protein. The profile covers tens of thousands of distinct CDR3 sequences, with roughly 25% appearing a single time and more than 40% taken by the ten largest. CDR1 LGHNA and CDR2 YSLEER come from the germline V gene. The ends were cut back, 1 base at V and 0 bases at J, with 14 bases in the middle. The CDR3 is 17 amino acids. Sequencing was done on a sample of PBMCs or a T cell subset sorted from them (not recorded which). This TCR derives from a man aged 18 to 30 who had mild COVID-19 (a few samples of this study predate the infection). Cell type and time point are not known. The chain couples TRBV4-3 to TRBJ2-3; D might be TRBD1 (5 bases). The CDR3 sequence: CASSQAPDSSSTDTQYF. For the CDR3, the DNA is TGCGCCAGCAGCCAAGCGCCTGACAGTTCTAGCACAGATACGCAGTATTTT.